The next 8 T cell receptor beta chains were all read from a single sample in a study of shared T cell receptors in the human thymus. Sequencing was performed with immunoSEQ multiplex PCR; in TCRdb, only in-frame clones are kept and a portion is missing. Here the sample spans more than 550,000 clones, approximately 83% being singletons. These sequences were also reported in another study, on human thymus T cells.

Sequenced sample: thymocytes. Every receptor here comes from a girl in the first two years of life with a congenital heart defect.

This clone has a handful of counts. V and J are TRBV7-9 and TRBJ1-3; no clear D. The CDR3 is made up of 16 amino acids. Germline loops: CDR1 SEHNR, CDR2 FQNEAQ (reference sequence). Trimming stripped 6 bases from V and 0 bases from J, with 15 bases between. The CDR3 region has the DNA TGTGCCAGCAGTTATGGTACGGGGAGCTCTGGAAACACCATATATTTT. Translated, it gives CASSYGTGSSGNTIYF.

The chain couples TRBV4-3 to TRBJ2-3, with TRBD1 matching 9 bases. CDR3 length: 16 amino acids. CDR1 and CDR2 (germline): LGHNA, YSLEER. The ends lost 0 bases at V and 4 bases at J; junction bases unmatched: 5. The CDR3 sequence: CASSQDRTGAPDTQYF. CDR3 in DNA: TGCGCCAGCAGCCAAGATCGGACAGGGGCGCCAGATACGCAGTATTTT.

About this clone: Additional DNA sequences in this sample encode the identical CDR3. The V call is TRBV27, the J call TRBJ1-6; D perhaps matches TRBD1 (6 bases). Germline V gene data show CDR1 as MNHEY and CDR2 as SMNVEV (reference sequence). The CDR3 contains 18 residues. The V end was cut by 1 base, the J end by 5 bases, with 18 bases between. The CDR3 here is CASSLLAGGAENNSPLHF. The CDR3, as DNA: TGTGCCAGCAGTTTATTGGCCGGGGGGGCTGAAAATAATTCACCCCTCCACTTT.

This chain links TRBV5-6 with TRBJ1-2; 9 bases fit TRBD1. The CDR3 is 18 amino acids. V shed 2 bases, J shed 4 bases, and the junction held 15 bases outside the gene matches. Germline V CDR1 and CDR2: SGHDT, YYEEEE. The CDR3 protein is CASSLSLSGDRESYGYTF. CDR3 nucleotides: TGTGCCAGCAGCTTAAGTCTTAGCGGGGACAGGGAAAGCTATGGCTACACCTTC.

This clone was seen just once. The genes are TRBV19 and TRBJ1-5; 7 bases agree with TRBD1. CDR3 length equals 15 residues. The junction had 9 bases not matched to a gene; V was cut back by 4 bases and J by 6 bases. The germline V gene encodes CDR1 LNHDA and CDR2 SQIVND (reference sequence). The CDR3 sequence: CASSTEQTGFQPQHF. The CDR3 DNA sequence: TGTGCCAGTAGTACAGAACAGACAGGGTTTCAGCCCCAGCATTTT.

The chain carries TRBV6-5 and TRBJ2-7, with 7 bases that match TRBD1. The CDR3 totals 15 residues. From germline, CDR1 is MNHEY and CDR2 SVGAGI. J gave up 3 bases and V 8 bases, and 13 bases lay outside the gene matches. The CDR3 nucleotides read TGTGCCAGCTCCTCAGGGGGTCTAGGTGACTACGAGCAGTACTTC. This gives the protein CASSSGGLGDYEQYF.

This chain connects TRBV14 to TRBJ2-7; 12 bases map to TRBD2. The trim removed 1 base at V and 0 bases at J, leaving 1 base unmatched. Germline V gives CDR1 SGHDN, CDR2 FVKESK. The length of the CDR3 is 16 residues. CDR3 protein: CASSQATSGGSYEQYF. CDR3 bases: TGTGCCAGCAGCCAAGCGACTAGCGGGGGCTCCTACGAGCAGTACTTC.

The chain recombines TRBV6-1 with TRBJ1-3, with D tentatively TRBD1 (5 bases). The CDR3 consists of 12 residues. Germline CDR1 is MNHNS and CDR2 is SASEGT. The CDR3 nucleotides are TGTGCGTCCGGGGGTGAGGGAAACACCATATATTTT. Its translation: CASGGEGNTIYF.